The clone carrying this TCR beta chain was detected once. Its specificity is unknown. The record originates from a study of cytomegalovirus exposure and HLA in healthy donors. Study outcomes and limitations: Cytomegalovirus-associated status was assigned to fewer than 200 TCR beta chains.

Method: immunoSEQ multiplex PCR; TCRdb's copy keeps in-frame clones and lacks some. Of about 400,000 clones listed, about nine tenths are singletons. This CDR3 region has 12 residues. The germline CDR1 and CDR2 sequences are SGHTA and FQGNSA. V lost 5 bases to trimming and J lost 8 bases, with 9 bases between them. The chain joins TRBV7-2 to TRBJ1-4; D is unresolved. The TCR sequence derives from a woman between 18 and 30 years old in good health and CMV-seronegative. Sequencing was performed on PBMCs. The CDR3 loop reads CASSPSGEKLFF. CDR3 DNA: TGTGCCAGCAGCCCCTCCGGGGAAAAACTGTTTTTT.